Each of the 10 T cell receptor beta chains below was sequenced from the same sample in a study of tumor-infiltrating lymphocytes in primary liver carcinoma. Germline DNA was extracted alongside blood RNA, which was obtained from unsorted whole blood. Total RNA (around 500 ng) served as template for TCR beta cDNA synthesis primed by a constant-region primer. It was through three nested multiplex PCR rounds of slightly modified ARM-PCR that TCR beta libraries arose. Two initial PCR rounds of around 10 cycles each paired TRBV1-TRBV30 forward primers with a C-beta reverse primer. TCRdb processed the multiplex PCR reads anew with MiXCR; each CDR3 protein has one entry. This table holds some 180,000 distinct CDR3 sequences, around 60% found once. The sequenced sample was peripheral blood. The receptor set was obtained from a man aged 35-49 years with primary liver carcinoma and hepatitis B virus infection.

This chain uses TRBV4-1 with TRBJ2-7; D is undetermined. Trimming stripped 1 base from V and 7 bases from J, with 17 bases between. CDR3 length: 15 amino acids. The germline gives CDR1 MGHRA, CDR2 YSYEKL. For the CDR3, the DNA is TGCGCCAGCAGCCAAGCTGCCCTTGGAATCGGAGAGCAGTACTTC. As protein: CASSQAALGIGEQYF.

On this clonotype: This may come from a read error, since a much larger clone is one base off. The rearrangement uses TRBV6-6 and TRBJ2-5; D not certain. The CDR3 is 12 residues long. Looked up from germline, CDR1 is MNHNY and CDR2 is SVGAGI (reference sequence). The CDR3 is CVSSYSEETQYF. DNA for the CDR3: TGTGTCAGCAGTTACTCGGAGGAGACCCAGTACTTC.

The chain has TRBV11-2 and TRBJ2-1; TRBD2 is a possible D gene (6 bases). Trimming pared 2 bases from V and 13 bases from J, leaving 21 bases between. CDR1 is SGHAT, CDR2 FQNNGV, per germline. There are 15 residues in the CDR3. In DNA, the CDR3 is TGTGCCAGCAGCTTAACCGGGGGTGGCTGGCGGAATCAGTTCTTC. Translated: CASSLTGGGWRNQFF.

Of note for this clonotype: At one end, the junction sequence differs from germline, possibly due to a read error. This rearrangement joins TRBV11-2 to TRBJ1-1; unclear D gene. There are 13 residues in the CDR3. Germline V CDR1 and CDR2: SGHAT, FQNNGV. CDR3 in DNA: TGTGCCAGCAGCTTAGGACTAAACACTGGAGCTTTCTTT. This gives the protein CASSLGLNTGAFF.

The CDR3 is CSAQSGGGVYEQYF. The CDR3 bases are TGCAGCGCTCAGTCGGGCGGGGGGGTTTACGAGCAGTACTTC. The gene calls are TRBV29-1 and TRBJ2-7; 9 nucleotides align to TRBD2. The CDR3 has 14 residues. J was trimmed by 4 bases and V by 7 bases; bases with no gene match: 11. Germline V gene sequence: CDR1 SQVTM, CDR2 ANQGSEA.

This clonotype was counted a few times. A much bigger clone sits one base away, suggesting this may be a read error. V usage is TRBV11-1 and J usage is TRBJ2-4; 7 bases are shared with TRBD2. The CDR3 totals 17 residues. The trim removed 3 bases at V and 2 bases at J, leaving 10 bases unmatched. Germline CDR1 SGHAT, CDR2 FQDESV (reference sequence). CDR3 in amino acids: CASSFPGTNGTKNIQYF. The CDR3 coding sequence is TGTGCCAGCAGCTTTCCCGGGACTAACGGGACCAAAAACATTCAGTACTTC.

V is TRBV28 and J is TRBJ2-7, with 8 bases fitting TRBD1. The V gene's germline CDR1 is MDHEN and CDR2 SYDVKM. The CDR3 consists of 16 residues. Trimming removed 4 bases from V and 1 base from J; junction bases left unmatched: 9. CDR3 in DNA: TGTGCCAGCAGTTCACCGCCCGGGACAGGTTCCTACGAGCAGTACTTC. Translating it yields CASSSPPGTGSYEQYF.

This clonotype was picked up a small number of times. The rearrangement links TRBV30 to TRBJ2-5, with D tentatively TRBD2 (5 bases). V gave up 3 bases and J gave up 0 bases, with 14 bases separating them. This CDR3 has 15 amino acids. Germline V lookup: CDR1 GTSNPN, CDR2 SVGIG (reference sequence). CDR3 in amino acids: CAWRGLRAYQETQYF. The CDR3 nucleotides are TGTGCCTGGAGGGGATTGCGGGCGTACCAAGAGACCCAGTACTTC.

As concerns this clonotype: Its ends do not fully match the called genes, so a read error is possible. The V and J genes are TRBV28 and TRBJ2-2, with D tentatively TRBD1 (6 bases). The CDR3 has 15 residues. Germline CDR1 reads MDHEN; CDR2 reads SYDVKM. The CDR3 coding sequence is TGTGCCAGCAGTTTATACAGGGCGAACACCGGGGAGCTGTTTTTC. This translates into CASSLYRANTGELFF.

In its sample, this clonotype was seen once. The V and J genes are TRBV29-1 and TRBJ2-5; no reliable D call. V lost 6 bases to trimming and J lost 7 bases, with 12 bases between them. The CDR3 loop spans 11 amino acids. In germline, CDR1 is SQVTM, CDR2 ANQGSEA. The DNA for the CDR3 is TGCAGCGTAACTGGAGAGGTGACCCAGTACTTC. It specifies CSVTGEVTQYF.